The 5 T cell receptor beta chains below were found in one sample sequenced in a study of T cell changes during pregnancy in multiple sclerosis. The method was immunoSEQ multiplex PCR; TCRdb's version includes in-frame clones alone and lacks a portion of them. The sample yields around 110,000 clones, about 93% seen once. The sample consisted of peripheral blood, taken in the third trimester of pregnancy. These receptors all come from a female donor with multiple sclerosis, enrolled in a pregnancy study.

The genes are TRBV7-6 and TRBJ1-2; 9 bases align to TRBD1. CDR3 length: 13 residues. J lost 7 bases, V lost 5 bases, and 5 bases had no gene match. Germline loops: CDR1 SGHVS, CDR2 FNYEAQ. DNA of the CDR3: TGTGCCAGCAGCCAGACAGGGGGGGGTGGCTACACCTTC. This encodes CASSQTGGGGYTF.

V usage is TRBV4-1 and J usage is TRBJ2-1; 9 bases align to TRBD2. Looked up from germline, CDR1 is MGHRA and CDR2 is YSYEKL. V was clipped by 0 bases and J by 7 bases; unmatched bases: 4. This CDR3 contains 15 residues. The CDR3 DNA reads TGCGCCAGCAGCCAAGAGCGGGAGGGGGGGAATGAGCAGTTCTTC. Translating it yields CASSQEREGGNEQFF.

The rearrangement links TRBV20-1 to TRBJ2-3; D is perhaps TRBD2 (6 bases). This CDR3 is built from 11 residues. The germline V gene has CDR1 DFQATT and CDR2 SNEGSKA (reference sequence). The V and J ends lost 6 bases and 6 bases respectively, with 10 bases between them. The CDR3 sequence: CSARDFDTQYF. CDR3 in DNA: TGCAGTGCGCGGGACTTCGATACGCAGTATTTT.

This chain connects TRBV2 to TRBJ2-1; D call uncertain. With 3 bases removed from V and 0 bases from J, the gap between germline ends came to 9 bases. In germline, CDR1 is SNHLY, CDR2 FYNNEI. This CDR3 comprises 15 residues. The DNA for the CDR3 is TGTGCCAGCAGTGATGGCCCAAGCTCCTACAATGAGCAGTTCTTC. Translated: CASSDGPSSYNEQFF.

The chain has TRBV5-5 and TRBJ2-4; a weak D match, TRBD2 (6 bases). This CDR3 comprises 16 residues. V was clipped by 4 bases and J by 5 bases, with 19 bases between them. Germline values: CDR1 SGHKS, CDR2 YYEKEE (reference sequence). The CDR3 is CASSPPWTGVQNIQYF. CDR3 nucleotide sequence: TGTGCCAGCAGCCCCCCCTGGACGGGGGTGCAAAACATTCAGTACTTC.